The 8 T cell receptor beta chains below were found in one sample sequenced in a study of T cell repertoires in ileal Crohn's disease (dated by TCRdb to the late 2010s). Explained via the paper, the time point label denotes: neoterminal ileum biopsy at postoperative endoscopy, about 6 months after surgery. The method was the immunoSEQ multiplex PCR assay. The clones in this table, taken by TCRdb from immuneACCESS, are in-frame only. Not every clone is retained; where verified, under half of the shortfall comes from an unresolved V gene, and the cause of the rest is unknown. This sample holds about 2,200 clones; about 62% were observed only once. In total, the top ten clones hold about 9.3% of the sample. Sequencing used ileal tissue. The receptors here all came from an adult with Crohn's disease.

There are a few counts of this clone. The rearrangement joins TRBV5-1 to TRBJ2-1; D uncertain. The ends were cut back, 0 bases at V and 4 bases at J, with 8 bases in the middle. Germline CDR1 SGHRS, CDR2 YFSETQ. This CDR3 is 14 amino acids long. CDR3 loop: CASSLEAGYNEQFF. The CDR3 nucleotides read TGCGCCAGCAGCTTGGAAGCAGGTTACAATGAGCAGTTCTTC.

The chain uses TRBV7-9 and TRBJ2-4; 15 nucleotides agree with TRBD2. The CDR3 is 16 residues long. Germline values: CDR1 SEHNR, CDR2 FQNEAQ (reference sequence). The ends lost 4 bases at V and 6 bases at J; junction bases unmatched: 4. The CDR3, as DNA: TGTGCCAGCAGCTACGGACTAGCGGGAGGGGTAAACATTCAGTACTTC. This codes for CASSYGLAGGVNIQYF.

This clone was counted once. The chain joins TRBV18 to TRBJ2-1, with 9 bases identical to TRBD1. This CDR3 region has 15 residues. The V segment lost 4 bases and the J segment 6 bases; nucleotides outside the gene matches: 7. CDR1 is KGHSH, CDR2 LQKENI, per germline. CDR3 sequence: CASSQGQGPFNEQFF. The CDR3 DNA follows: TGTGCCAGCTCACAAGGACAGGGGCCTTTCAATGAGCAGTTCTTC.

CDR3 sequence reads: CASSFGTGFSYEQYF. The CDR3, as DNA: TGTGCCAGCAGCTTTGGTACCGGTTTCTCCTACGAGCAGTACTTC. The chain uses TRBV5-4 and TRBJ2-7; D remains ambiguous. Germline loops: CDR1 SGHNT, CDR2 YYREEE (reference sequence). V dropped 2 bases and J dropped 0 bases, with 12 bases sitting between them. CDR3 length equals 15 residues.

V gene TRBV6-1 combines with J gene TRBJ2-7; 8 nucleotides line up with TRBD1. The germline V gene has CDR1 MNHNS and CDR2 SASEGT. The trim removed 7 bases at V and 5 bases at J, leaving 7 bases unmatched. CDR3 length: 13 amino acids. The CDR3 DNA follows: TGTGCCAGCAAAGCGCCAGGGGGCAACGAGCAGTACTTC. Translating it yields CASKAPGGNEQYF.

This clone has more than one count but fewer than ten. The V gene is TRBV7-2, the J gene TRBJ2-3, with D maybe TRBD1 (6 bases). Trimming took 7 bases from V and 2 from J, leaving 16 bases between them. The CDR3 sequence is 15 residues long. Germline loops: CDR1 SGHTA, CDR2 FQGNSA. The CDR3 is CASTAQGTLTDTQYF. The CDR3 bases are TGTGCCAGCACAGCCCAGGGGACCCTCACAGATACGCAGTATTTT.

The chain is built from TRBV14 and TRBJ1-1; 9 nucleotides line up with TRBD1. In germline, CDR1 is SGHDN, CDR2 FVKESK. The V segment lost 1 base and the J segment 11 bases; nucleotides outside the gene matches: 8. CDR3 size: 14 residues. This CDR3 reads CASSQGGDRGTAFF. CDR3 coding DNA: TGTGCCAGCAGCCAAGGGGGAGACAGGGGGACGGCTTTCTTT. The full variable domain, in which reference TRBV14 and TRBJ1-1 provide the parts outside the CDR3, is EAGVTQFPSHSVIEKGQTVTLRCDPISGHDNLYWYRRVMGKEIKFLLHFVKESKQDESGMPNNRFLAERTGGTYSTLKVQPAELEDSGVYFCASSQGGDRGTAFFGQGTRLTVV.

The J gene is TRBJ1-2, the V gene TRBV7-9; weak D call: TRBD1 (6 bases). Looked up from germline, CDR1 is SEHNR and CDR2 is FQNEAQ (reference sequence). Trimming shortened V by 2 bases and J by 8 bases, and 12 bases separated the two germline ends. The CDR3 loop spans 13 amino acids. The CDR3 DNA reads TGTGCCAGCAGCTTATTCTCGGGGGGCGGCTACACCTTC. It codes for CASSLFSGGGYTF.